Listed below are T cell receptor beta chains from one sample, sequenced in a study of shared clonotypes between healthy human individuals. Profiled with immunoSEQ multiplex PCR; TCRdb holds only in-frame clones, not every one. The sample holds over 1.5 million clones; under 99% are singletons and the top ten take approximately 0.45%. Material for sequencing was naive CD4+ T cells sorted from blood. The origin of the receptors is a man aged 25 to 40 in good health. Both conserved end residues are part of each CDR3. The D gene is left open where the match is weak. Size is stated for part of the rows, as once, few or many counts, or as a class when the clone is expanded.

D: TRBD2
V: TRBV7-3
J: TRBJ2-2
length: 17
size: NA
CDR3: CASSKLAGGTNTGELFF
DNA: TGTGCCAGCAGCAAACTAGCGGGAGGGACGAACACCGGGGAGCTGTTTTTT

D: NA
V: TRBV9
J: TRBJ2-7
length: 15
size: NA
CDR3: CASSAASSRIYEQYF
DNA: TGTGCCAGCAGCGCAGCAAGTTCGCGTATCTACGAGCAGTACTTC

D: NA
V: TRBV29-1
J: TRBJ2-3
length: 15
size: NA
CDR3: CSVEKVGLPTDTQYF
DNA: TGCAGCGTTGAAAAAGTGGGGTTGCCCACAGATACGCAGTATTTT

D: TRBD2
V: TRBV7-6
J: TRBJ2-7
length: 14
size: NA
CDR3: CASSLGTSDYEQYF
DNA: TGTGCCAGCAGCTTAGGGACTAGCGACTACGAGCAGTACTTC

D: NA
V: TRBV6-4
J: TRBJ1-1
length: 16
size: NA
CDR3: CASSDRLGGDNTEAFF
DNA: TGTGCCAGCAGTGACAGGCTGGGGGGGGACAACACTGAAGCTTTCTTT

D: NA
V: TRBV5-4
J: TRBJ2-7
length: 14
size: NA
CDR3: CASSFRGAGYEQYF
DNA: TGTGCCAGCAGCTTTAGGGGCGCGGGCTACGAGCAGTACTTC

D: NA
V: TRBV13
J: TRBJ1-1
length: 16
size: NA
CDR3: CASSSRLDRPPAKAFF
DNA: TGTGCCAGCAGCTCGAGACTGGACAGACCCCCGGCGAAAGCTTTCTTT

D: NA
V: TRBV2
J: TRBJ1-4
length: 12
size: NA
CDR3: CASRKGGEKLFF
DNA: TGTGCCAGCAGGAAGGGAGGGGAAAAACTGTTTTTT

D: NA
V: TRBV28
J: TRBJ2-1
length: 20
size: NA
CDR3: CASSLLIEPGTLSSYNEQFF
DNA: TGTGCCAGCAGTTTACTGATAGAACCCGGGACCCTCAGCTCCTACAATGAGCAGTTCTTC

D: NA
V: TRBV10-1
J: TRBJ2-3
length: 16
size: NA
CDR3: CASSTTTGSGTDTQYF
DNA: TGCGCCAGCAGTACCACCACAGGGTCCGGCACAGATACGCAGTATTTT

D: NA
V: TRBV6-1
J: TRBJ2-3
length: 14
size: NA
CDR3: CAVKPGISPDTQYF
DNA: TGTGCCGTTAAACCCGGGATTTCCCCAGATACGCAGTATTTT

D: NA
V: TRBV7-9
J: TRBJ2-3
length: 18
size: NA
CDR3: CASSLEVAGLAITDTQYF
DNA: TGTGCCAGCAGCTTAGAGGTGGCGGGGCTAGCCATCACAGATACGCAGTATTTT

D: TRBD1
V: TRBV10-1
J: TRBJ2-7
length: 14
size: NA
CDR3: CASSETGDLYEQYF
DNA: TGCGCCAGCAGTGAAACAGGGGATCTTTACGAGCAGTACTTC

D: NA
V: TRBV6-5
J: TRBJ1-1
length: 15
size: once
CDR3: CASSYSKQENTEAFF
DNA: TGTGCCAGCAGTTACTCGAAACAGGAGAACACTGAAGCTTTCTTT

D: NA
V: TRBV9
J: TRBJ2-2
length: 17
size: NA
CDR3: CASSVRDGEANTGELFF
DNA: TGTGCCAGCAGCGTAAGGGACGGGGAGGCAAACACCGGGGAGCTGTTTTTT

D: TRBD2
V: TRBV14
J: TRBJ2-3
length: 17
size: NA
CDR3: CASSLKEAAGAADTQYF
DNA: TGTGCCAGCAGCCTAAAAGAGGCCGCGGGAGCGGCAGATACGCAGTATTTT

D: NA
V: TRBV7-8
J: TRBJ2-5
length: 14
size: NA
CDR3: CASSLATWQETQYF
DNA: TGTGCCTCTTCCCTAGCGACCTGGCAAGAGACCCAGTACTTC

D: TRBD2
V: TRBV30
J: TRBJ2-3
length: 15
size: NA
CDR3: CAWSVLLAGGDTQYF
DNA: TGTGCCTGGAGTGTACTCCTAGCGGGAGGGGATACGCAGTATTTT

D: NA
V: TRBV6-1
J: TRBJ2-2
length: 14
size: NA
CDR3: CASSEGLATGELFF
DNA: TGTGCCAGCAGTGAAGGGCTAGCGACCGGGGAGCTGTTTTTT

D: TRBD1
V: TRBV6-1
J: TRBJ1-5
length: 15
size: NA
CDR3: CASRRDRAMNQPQHF
DNA: TGTGCCAGCAGACGGGACAGGGCTATGAATCAGCCCCAGCATTTT

D: TRBD1
V: TRBV7-2
J: TRBJ1-2
length: 15
size: NA
CDR3: CASSPGTGASYGYTF
DNA: TGTGCCAGCAGCCCCGGGACAGGGGCTTCCTATGGCTACACCTTC

D: NA
V: TRBV6-1
J: TRBJ2-5
length: 14
size: NA
CDR3: CASSDRAYVVAQYF
DNA: TGTGCCAGCAGTGATAGGGCCTATGTAGTGGCCCAGTACTTC

D: NA
V: TRBV18
J: TRBJ2-2
length: 14
size: NA
CDR3: CASSPSGFTGELFF
DNA: TGTGCCAGCTCACCATCAGGATTCACCGGGGAGCTGTTTTTT

D: TRBD2
V: TRBV19
J: TRBJ2-1
length: 14
size: NA
CDR3: CASSGAGGPFEKFF
DNA: TGTGCCAGTAGTGGAGCGGGAGGGCCTTTTGAGAAGTTCTTC

D: TRBD1
V: TRBV11-3
J: TRBJ2-1
length: 15
size: NA
CDR3: CASSFGQGAIDEQFF
DNA: TGTGCCAGCAGCTTCGGACAGGGGGCGATCGATGAGCAGTTCTTC

D: TRBD1
V: TRBV5-1
J: TRBJ1-3
length: 14
size: NA
CDR3: CASSKPGQRNTIYF
DNA: TGCGCCAGCAGCAAGCCGGGACAGCGGAACACCATATATTTT

D: TRBD2
V: TRBV9
J: TRBJ2-3
length: 17
size: once
CDR3: CASSVEVVNPGGDTQYF
DNA: TGTGCCAGCAGCGTAGAGGTGGTGAACCCGGGGGGAGATACGCAGTATTTT

D: TRBD1
V: TRBV5-5
J: TRBJ1-4
length: 18
size: NA
CDR3: CASSLARFQGTGGEKLFF
DNA: TGTGCCAGCAGCTTGGCCCGCTTTCAAGGGACAGGGGGCGAAAAACTGTTTTTT

D: TRBD1
V: TRBV19
J: TRBJ2-5
length: 16
size: NA
CDR3: CASSTRDRGVRETQYF
DNA: TGTGCCAGTAGTACGCGGGACAGGGGAGTGAGGGAGACCCAGTACTTC

D: NA
V: TRBV18
J: TRBJ1-1
length: 13
size: NA
CDR3: CASSPQSNTEAFF
DNA: TGTGCCAGCTCACCCCAGTCGAACACTGAAGCTTTCTTT

D: TRBD1
V: TRBV6-6
J: TRBJ2-7
length: 14
size: NA
CDR3: CASRKTGDSPEQYF
DNA: TGTGCCAGCAGAAAGACAGGGGACTCACCCGAGCAGTACTTC

D: NA
V: TRBV29-1
J: TRBJ1-1
length: 12
size: once
CDR3: CSVGAQRTEAFF
DNA: TGCAGCGTTGGAGCCCAACGGACTGAAGCTTTCTTT

D: NA
V: TRBV25-1
J: TRBJ2-7
length: 13
size: once
CDR3: CASSEGVSYEQYF
DNA: TGTGCCAGCAGTGAAGGAGTCTCCTACGAGCAGTACTTC

D: NA
V: TRBV9
J: TRBJ2-5
length: 14
size: NA
CDR3: CASSVPPEGETQYF
DNA: TGTGCCAGCAGCGTTCCCCCGGAGGGGGAGACCCAGTACTTC

D: NA
V: TRBV5-1
J: TRBJ2-7
length: 18
size: NA
CDR3: CASSFAPLLLTGSYEQYF
DNA: TGCGCCAGCAGCTTTGCCCCACTGCTACTGACGGGTTCCTACGAGCAGTACTTC

D: TRBD1
V: TRBV5-1
J: TRBJ1-1
length: 15
size: NA
CDR3: CASSAGTGTGTEAFF
DNA: TGCGCCAGCAGCGCCGGGACAGGGACGGGCACTGAAGCTTTCTTT

D: NA
V: TRBV28
J: TRBJ1-5
length: 16
size: NA
CDR3: CASTTLWGWPNQPQHF
DNA: TGTGCCAGCACCACTCTCTGGGGGTGGCCGAATCAGCCCCAGCATTTT

D: TRBD2
V: TRBV11-2
J: TRBJ2-1
length: 15
size: NA
CDR3: CASSSRLAGYNEQFF
DNA: TGTGCCAGCAGCTCGAGACTAGCGGGATACAATGAGCAGTTCTTC

D: TRBD2
V: TRBV29-1
J: TRBJ2-3
length: 17
size: NA
CDR3: CSVGTSGRGTYTDTQYF
DNA: TGCAGCGTAGGGACTAGCGGGAGAGGAACATACACAGATACGCAGTATTTT

D: NA
V: TRBV10-3
J: TRBJ2-2
length: 13
size: NA
CDR3: CATGQLNTGELFF
DNA: TGTGCCACCGGACAGCTAAACACCGGGGAGCTGTTTTTT

D: TRBD2
V: TRBV29-1
J: TRBJ2-1
length: 17
size: NA
CDR3: CSVGGSLGTSGYNEQFF
DNA: TGCAGCGTTGGAGGGTCCCTCGGGACTAGCGGATACAATGAGCAGTTCTTC

D: TRBD1
V: TRBV2
J: TRBJ2-7
length: 15
size: NA
CDR3: CASTMDRASSYEQYF
DNA: TGTGCCAGCACCATGGACAGGGCAAGCTCCTACGAGCAGTACTTC

D: NA
V: TRBV9
J: TRBJ2-1
length: 17
size: NA
CDR3: CASSPRLLANSYNEQFF
DNA: TGTGCCAGCAGCCCCCGACTTCTAGCGAACTCCTACAATGAGCAGTTCTTC

D: NA
V: TRBV28
J: TRBJ2-7
length: 15
size: NA
CDR3: CASRLPRGGSYEQYF
DNA: TGTGCCAGCAGACTCCCCAGGGGAGGCTCCTACGAGCAGTACTTC

D: TRBD2
V: TRBV5-1
J: TRBJ2-2
length: 17
size: NA
CDR3: CASSILLRGRRTGELFF
DNA: TGCGCCAGCAGCATTCTCTTGCGGGGGAGGCGGACCGGGGAGCTGTTTTTT

D: NA
V: TRBV28
J: TRBJ1-1
length: 12
size: NA
CDR3: CASSSMNTEAFF
DNA: TGTGCCAGCAGTTCGATGAACACTGAAGCTTTCTTT

D: NA
V: TRBV7-9
J: TRBJ2-7
length: 13
size: NA
CDR3: CASSPRSSTEQYF
DNA: TGTGCCAGCAGCCCACGATCCTCGACCGAGCAGTACTTC

D: TRBD2
V: TRBV28
J: TRBJ2-1
length: 16
size: once
CDR3: CASSSVLAESYNEQFF
DNA: TGTGCCAGCAGTTCCGTACTAGCGGAATCCTACAATGAGCAGTTCTTC

D: NA
V: TRBV7-2
J: TRBJ2-3
length: 17
size: NA
CDR3: CASSLVRAVLGTDTQYF
DNA: TGTGCCAGCAGCTTAGTTCGGGCCGTTCTGGGCACAGATACGCAGTATTTT

D: TRBD1
V: TRBV27
J: TRBJ1-2
length: 13
size: NA
CDR3: CASSPTGVGGYTF
DNA: TGTGCCAGCAGCCCGACAGGGGTTGGTGGCTACACCTTC

D: TRBD1
V: TRBV7-2
J: TRBJ2-7
length: 14
size: NA
CDR3: CASSSDRGIYEQYF
DNA: TGTGCCAGCAGCTCGGACAGGGGGATCTACGAGCAGTACTTC

D: NA
V: TRBV7-2
J: TRBJ2-5
length: 16
size: NA
CDR3: CASSLSPRGYQETQYF
DNA: TGTGCCAGCAGCTTATCACCCCGGGGGTACCAAGAGACCCAGTACTTC

D: NA
V: TRBV19
J: TRBJ2-3
length: 19
size: NA
CDR3: CASSIYRGLGGHSTDTQYF
DNA: TGTGCCAGTAGTATTTATCGGGGGTTAGGAGGCCACAGCACAGATACGCAGTATTTT